There are a few counts of the clone carrying this T cell receptor beta chain. Its target is unknown. This sample was taken from a study of response to subunit inactivated influenza vaccine. General study findings and limits: Authors suggested that a seasonal influenza vaccination recruits few new T cells each time.

MiXCR was run by TCRdb on the RT-PCR reads, yielding one entry per CDR3 protein. This table holds about 500,000 distinct CDR3 sequences, 16% found once. Germline loops: CDR1 DFQATT, CDR2 SNEGSKA (reference sequence). Trimming cost V 3 bases and J 4 bases, with 10 bases left between them. The CDR3 consists of 13 residues. V and J are TRBV20-1 and TRBJ1-5; D is uncertain. Specimen: CD4+ T cells sorted from PBMCs, collected around 25 months after vaccination. The TCR was taken from a man aged 50-75 years who received an inactivated influenza vaccine. The CDR3 sequence: CSARGFNNQPQHF. The CDR3 DNA follows: TGCAGTGCTAGGGGTTTCAATAATCAGCCCCAGCATTTT.